This T cell receptor beta chain was retrieved from a study of T cells in Graves' hyperthyroidism and ophthalmopathy. The investigators amplified TCR beta CDR3 regions from RNA transcripts. HTBI primers drove first-round RT-PCR of the TCR CDR3. One entry per CDR3 protein results from TCRdb running MiXCR on the multiplex PCR reads. The repertoire holds 34,000 or so distinct CDR3 sequences, about 52% seen once, with around a quarter in the top ten. Between the trimmed V and J ends, which lost 0 bases and 6 bases, there was a span of 10 bases. Germline V gene lookup returns CDR1 SGHRS and CDR2 YFSETQ. The CDR3 extends over 13 amino acids.

Sequenced sample: blood. The chain uses TRBV5-1 and TRBJ2-7; no reliable D call. This sequence originates from a woman aged 40-49 years with Graves' ophthalmopathy. The CDR3 coding sequence is TGCGCCAGCAGCTTGGTGGCTGGGATCGAGCAGTACTTC. This sequence encodes CASSLVAGIEQYF. The variable domain in full, completed from reference TRBV5-1 and TRBJ2-7, reads KAGVTQTPRYLIKTRGQQVTLSCSPISGHRSVSWYQQTPGQGLQFLFEYFSETQRNKGNFPGRFSGRQFSNSRSEMNVSTLELGDSALYLCASSLVAGIEQYFGPGTRLTVT.